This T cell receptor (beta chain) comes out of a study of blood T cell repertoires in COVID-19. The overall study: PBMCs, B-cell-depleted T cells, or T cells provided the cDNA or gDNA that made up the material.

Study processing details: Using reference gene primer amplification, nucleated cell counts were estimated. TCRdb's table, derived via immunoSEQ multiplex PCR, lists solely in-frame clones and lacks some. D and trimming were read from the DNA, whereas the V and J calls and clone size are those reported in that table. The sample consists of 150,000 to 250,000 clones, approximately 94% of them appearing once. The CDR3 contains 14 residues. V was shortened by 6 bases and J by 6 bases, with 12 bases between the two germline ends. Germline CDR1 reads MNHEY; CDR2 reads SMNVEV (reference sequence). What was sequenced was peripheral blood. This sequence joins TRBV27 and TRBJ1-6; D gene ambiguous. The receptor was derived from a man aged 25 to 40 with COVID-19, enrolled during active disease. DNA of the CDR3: TGTGCCAGCAGACACGTTTCAAGTAATTCACCCCTCCACTTT. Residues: CASRHVSSNSPLHF.